This TCR beta chain was identified during a study of T cells after posttransplantation cyclophosphamide. Of note for this clone: Its specificity is not known.

Whole-study findings and limits: Tissue-infiltrating T cells from skin or gut overlapped little with blood T cells. Later post-transplant blood repertoires were often dominated by donor CD8+ memory clones.

V was pared by 2 bases and J by 0 bases, with 17 bases between. Germline V lookup: CDR1 SGHAT, CDR2 FQNNGV. The CDR3 has 18 residues. Using immunoSEQ multiplex PCR, the repertoire was profiled, and TCRdb retains in-frame clones only, with some absent. The data contain under 50,000 clones, around 91% of them singletons. Busulfan-fludarabine conditioning, marrow transplant, and cyclophosphamide on days +3 and +4 were administered. V usage is TRBV11-2 and J usage is TRBJ1-3, with a weak D call TRBD1 (6 bases). The clonotype comes from a male patient between 60 and 69 years old who received an allogeneic stem cell transplant from a related donor and was CMV-positive. The T cells may partly be graft donor cells. Sequences were derived from PBMCs, sampled around 63 days after allogeneic stem cell transplant with posttransplant cyclophosphamide. In DNA, the CDR3 is TGTGCCAGCAGCTTAAAGGGACAAGGGTCCTCCTCTGGAAACACCATATATTTT. It encodes CASSLKGQGSSSGNTIYF.